The clone carrying this TCR beta chain was found a few times. The antigen is undetermined. CDR1 and CDR2 from the germline V gene are LNHDA and SQIVND (reference sequence). Trimming removed 10 bases at V and 6 bases at J, with 8 bases between. This CDR3 spans 10 amino acids. Libraries of naive CD8 T cells were made from about 19,000 to 1,100,000 sorted cells. They used 10%, 30% or 50% RNA. TCRdb used MiXCR to reprocess the PCR reads, holding one entry per CDR3 protein. The repertoire includes approximately 100,000 distinct CDR3 sequences, around 33% of them detected once, and under 5.5% sits in the top ten. This specimen belongs to a study of molecular identifiers for immune sequencing clone quantification. Study-level findings and limits: Identical TCR molecules can share a barcode, and this sharing could underestimate highly expanded clone sizes. Over 98% of CMV-specific effector molecules, but under 1% of naive ones, were in clones above 20 copies.

The sequencing input was naive CD8+ T cells from blood, with Jurkat cell RNA spiked in. Subset of the sample: FACS-sorted CD8+CD4-CCR7+CD45RA+ naive T cells. V is TRBV19 and J is TRBJ2-3; D is ambiguous. This TCR was sampled from a human donor in good health. Some libraries in this study had Jurkat cell RNA spiked in. CDR3 sequence: CATPPDTQYF. As DNA, the CDR3 is TGTGCCACCCCCCCGGATACGCAGTATTTT.